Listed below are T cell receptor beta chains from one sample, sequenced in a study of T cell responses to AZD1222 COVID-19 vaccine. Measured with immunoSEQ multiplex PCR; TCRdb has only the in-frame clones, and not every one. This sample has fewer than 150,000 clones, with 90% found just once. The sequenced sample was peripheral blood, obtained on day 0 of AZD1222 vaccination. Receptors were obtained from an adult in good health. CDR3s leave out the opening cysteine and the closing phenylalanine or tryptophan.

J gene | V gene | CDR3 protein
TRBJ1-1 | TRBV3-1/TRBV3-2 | ASSRSDRNTEAF
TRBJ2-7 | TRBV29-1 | SINGGPYEQY
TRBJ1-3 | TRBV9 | ASSVLARDRGNTIY
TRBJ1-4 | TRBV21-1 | ASNNTTPRDRNEKLF
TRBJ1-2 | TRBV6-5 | ASTLRGRANYGYT
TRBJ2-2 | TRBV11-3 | ASSPRWNRGLTGELF
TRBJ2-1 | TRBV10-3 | ATRGLLAGPYNEQF
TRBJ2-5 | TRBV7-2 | ASASRSPGWTQY
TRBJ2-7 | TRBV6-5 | ASSGTLYEQY
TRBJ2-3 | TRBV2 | ASMRATDTQY
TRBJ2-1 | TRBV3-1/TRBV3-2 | ASSQGSAYNEQF
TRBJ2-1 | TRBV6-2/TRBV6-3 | ASSYLGRGEYNEQF
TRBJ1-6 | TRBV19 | ASSINGIGTRSYNSPLH
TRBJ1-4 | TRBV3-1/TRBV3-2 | ASSQVSGGHEKLF
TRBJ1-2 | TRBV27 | ASRPLTGNYGYT
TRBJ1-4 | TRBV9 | ASSDGANEKLF
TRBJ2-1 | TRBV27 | ASKTGEAGEQF
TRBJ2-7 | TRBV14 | ASSQDYEQY
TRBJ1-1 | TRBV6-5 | ASGWGPGTEAF
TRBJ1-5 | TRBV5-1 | ASIRRSSTADSNQPQH
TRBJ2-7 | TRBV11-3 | ASSLTPTYEQY
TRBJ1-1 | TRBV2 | ASSEANWASEAF
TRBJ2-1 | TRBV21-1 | ASSFGLAGGPGNEQF
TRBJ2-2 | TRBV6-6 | ASSYSSGPNTGELF
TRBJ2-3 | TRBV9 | ASSVEASGSTDTQY
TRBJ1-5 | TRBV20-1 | SASVGWGGSNQPQH
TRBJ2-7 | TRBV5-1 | ASSVYEQY
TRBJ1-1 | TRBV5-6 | ASSDGTGRTEAF
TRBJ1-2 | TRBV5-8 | ASSYIGGPAWKGYT
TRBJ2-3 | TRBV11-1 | ASSLAFQREVDTQY
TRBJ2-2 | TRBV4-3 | ASSRLSGSGSGELF
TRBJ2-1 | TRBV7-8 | ASSFGLNNEQF
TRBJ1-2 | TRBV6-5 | ASSRRTAPYGYT
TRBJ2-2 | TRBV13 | ASSFPFTGELF
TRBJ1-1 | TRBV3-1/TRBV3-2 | ASSRWDGGGTEAF
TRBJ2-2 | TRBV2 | ASNGLTGGTGELF
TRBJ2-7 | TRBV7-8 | ASSLHPGLAGEYEQY
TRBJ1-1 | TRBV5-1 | ASSIQGSNTEAF
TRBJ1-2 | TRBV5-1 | ASSSTTGTYGYT
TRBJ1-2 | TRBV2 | ASSEGENYGYT
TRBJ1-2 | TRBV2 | ASSGRGANYGYT
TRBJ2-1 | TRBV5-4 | ASSLMGGRANEQF
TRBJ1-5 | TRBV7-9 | ASSLGWGYQPQH
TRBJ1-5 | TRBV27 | ASSLGSYSNQPQH
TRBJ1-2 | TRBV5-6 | ASSLSGQGSGYT
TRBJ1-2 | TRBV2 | ASSPTAYGYT
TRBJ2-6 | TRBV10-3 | AISESQTRTGSGANVLT
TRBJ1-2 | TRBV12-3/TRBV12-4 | ASRPGQAYGYT
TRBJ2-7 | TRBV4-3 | ASSQVWGHEQY
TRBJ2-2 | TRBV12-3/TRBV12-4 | ASSPRGAGELF
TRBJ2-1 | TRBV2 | ASRAIAGGPYNEQF
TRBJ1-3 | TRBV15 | ATSRDRQGSGNTIY